One sample yielded the 15 T cell receptor beta chains listed below, sequenced in a study of CD4 T cells in relation to SARS-CoV-2 and coronaviruses. Before the COVID-19 pandemic, during about 2011-2019, CD4+ T cells were taken from unexposed donors. After nine to ten days of culture, CD4+ T cells were isolated. Their target antigens are unknown. Sequencing used immunoSEQ multiplex PCR; TCRdb keeps in-frame clones, though not all of them. Seen here are under 14,000 clones, approximately 69% observed once, and the top ten hold approximately 19%. The sample was CD4+ T cells from PBMCs, cultured in vitro. The receptors originated from a human donor in good health.

In DNA form, the CDR3 reads TGTGCCAGCTCACCTAGCGGGAGCCCCTACGAGCAGTACTTC. This gives the protein CASSPSGSPYEQYF. The chain links TRBV18 to TRBJ2-7; TRBD2 matches at 9 bases. The CDR3 length is 14 residues. Per germline, CDR1 KGHSH and CDR2 LQKENI. Unmatched junction bases numbered 2, after V lost 3 bases and J lost 2 bases.

The chain joins TRBV28 to TRBJ2-7, with a tentative D call TRBD1 (6 bases). This CDR3 comprises 17 residues. Trimming left V 3 bases short and J 0 bases short, with 18 bases between. Germline V lookup: CDR1 MDHEN, CDR2 SYDVKM. This chain's CDR3 is CASSLFLGDTSSYEQYF. CDR3 nucleotides: TGTGCCAGCAGTTTGTTTCTGGGGGACACCAGCTCCTACGAGCAGTACTTC. The whole variable domain, filled in from reference TRBV28 and TRBJ2-7, reads DVKVTQSSRYLVKRTGEKVFLECVQDMDHENMFWYRQDPGLGLRLIYFSYDVKMKEKGDIPEGYSVSREKKERFSLILESASTNQTSMYLCASSLFLGDTSSYEQYFGPGTRLTVT.

The chain uses TRBV6-2 or TRBV6-3 and TRBJ2-5; a possible D gene is TRBD2 (5 bases). Germline V gene data show CDR1 as MNHEY and CDR2 as SVGEGT. CDR3 size: 14 residues. Trimming took off 2 bases at V and 3 bases at J, with 10 bases between the two ends. CDR3 nucleotides: TGTGCCAGCAGTTACGGGCTGAGGGAAGAGACCCAGTACTTC. Its protein product is CASSYGLREETQYF.

This clone has a handful of counts. The DNA of the CDR3 is TGTGCCAGCAGCTTAGTCGCCGACTCCTACGAGCAGTACTTC. Amino acid sequence: CASSLVADSYEQYF. The rearrangement links TRBV7-9 to TRBJ2-7; unclear D gene. Germline-derived CDR1 and CDR2 are SEHNR and FQNEAQ (reference sequence). CDR3 size: 14 residues. With 1 base removed from V and 0 bases from J, the gap between germline ends came to 7 bases.

This clone was counted a single time. The chain recombines TRBV4-3 with TRBJ1-3; D may be TRBD1 (5 bases). Germline CDR1 LGHNA, CDR2 YSLEER. There are 14 residues in the CDR3. Between the trimmed V and J ends, which lost 2 bases and 4 bases, there was a span of 9 bases. The CDR3 coding sequence is TGCGCCAGCAGCCAACCTGGGACGGGAAACACCATATATTTT. It encodes CASSQPGTGNTIYF.

On this clone itself: The junction differs from germline at one of its ends, possibly a read error. This chain uses TRBV2 with TRBJ2-1; D possibly corresponds to TRBD1 (8 bases). This CDR3 is 16 amino acids long. Germline lookup yields CDR1 SNHLY and CDR2 FYNNEI. CDR3 in amino acids: CASSDGGPSSGTGGVF. CDR3 sequence (DNA): TGTGCCAGCAGTGATGGAGGGCCATCTTCGGGAACAGGGGGGGTCTTC.

This clone was counted once. The V gene is TRBV7-6, the J gene TRBJ2-1, with D possibly matching TRBD2 (5 bases). This CDR3 spans 16 amino acids. The ends were cut back, 3 bases at V and 0 bases at J, with 12 bases in the middle. Germline lookup yields CDR1 SGHVS and CDR2 FNYEAQ. The CDR3 loop reads CASSLRAVSSYNEQFF. DNA for the CDR3: TGTGCCAGCAGCTTGCGGGCGGTAAGCTCCTACAATGAGCAGTTCTTC.

The chain recombines TRBV3-1 (or the pseudogene TRBV3-2) with TRBJ1-4; no clear D gene. This CDR3 contains 12 residues. CDR1 is LGHDT and CDR2 is YNNKEL in the germline V gene (reference sequence). V was trimmed by 1 base and J by 8 bases, leaving 5 bases between them. The CDR3 nucleotides read TGTGCCAGCAGCCAAGCTGACGAAAAACTGTTTTTT. Its protein product is CASSQADEKLFF.

The chain uses TRBV12-3 or TRBV12-4 and TRBJ2-7; D is possibly TRBD1 (7 bases). The CDR3 consists of 13 residues. V lost 3 bases to trimming and J lost 5 bases, with 11 bases between them. Here the CDR3 reads CASSFPGGNEQYF. The DNA of the CDR3 is TGTGCCAGCAGTTTCCCAGGGGGGAACGAGCAGTACTTC.

Only a few counts were recorded for this clone. Germline and junction disagree at one end, which may indicate a read error. This chain links TRBV3-1 (or the pseudogene TRBV3-2) with TRBJ2-7; weak D call: TRBD2 (6 bases). This CDR3 is built from 15 residues. Germline loops: CDR1 LGHDT, CDR2 YNNKEL (reference sequence). This CDR3 reads CARGLREQSSDEQYF. Written as DNA, the CDR3 is TGTGCCAGGGGACTCCGGGAGCAATCCTCCGACGAGCAGTACTTC.

The chain links TRBV7-8 to TRBJ2-7, with unresolved D. The V and J ends lost 2 bases and 0 bases respectively, with 8 bases between them. Germline V lookup: CDR1 SGHVS, CDR2 FQNEAQ. CDR3 length equals 14 residues. The CDR3 spells CASSLLANSYEQYF. The CDR3 nucleotides read TGTGCCAGCAGCTTACTCGCTAACTCCTACGAGCAGTACTTC.

This clone was picked up a small number of times. The gene calls are TRBV6-5 and TRBJ1-1, with a tentative D call TRBD1 (6 bases). Germline values: CDR1 MNHEY, CDR2 SVGAGI. V gave up 4 bases and J gave up 0 bases, with 12 bases separating them. The CDR3 runs 15 residues. The CDR3 sequence is CASSSPGTMNTEAFF. Here the CDR3 DNA reads TGTGCCAGCAGTTCCCCCGGGACAATGAACACTGAAGCTTTCTTT.

J is TRBJ1-2 and V is TRBV7-2; a possible D gene is TRBD1 (5 bases). The length of the CDR3 is 16 residues. The V end lost 1 base, the J end lost 4 bases, and 16 bases lay between the germline ends. Germline CDR1 and CDR2: SGHTA and FQGNSA. CDR3 region: CASSLGGGRTPYGYTF. The CDR3 nucleotides read TGTGCCAGCAGCTTAGGGGGAGGACGGACACCCTATGGCTACACCTTC.

The chain links TRBV3-1 (or the pseudogene TRBV3-2) to TRBJ2-5; D unclear. Germline-derived CDR1 and CDR2 are LGHDT and YNNKEL (reference sequence). The CDR3 spans 12 residues. Trimming removed 6 bases at V and 0 bases at J, with 5 bases between. CDR3 loop: CASRDNQETQYF. In nucleotides, the CDR3 is TGTGCCAGCAGAGATAACCAAGAGACCCAGTACTTC.

This clone was observed a single time. The rearrangement uses TRBV19 and TRBJ2-2, with 8 bases lining up with TRBD2. From germline, CDR1 is LNHDA and CDR2 SQIVND (reference sequence). This CDR3 comprises 15 residues. Germline trimming cut 8 bases from V and 4 bases from J; bases unmatched to any gene: 9. The CDR3 DNA is TGTGCCAGTTCGAGCGGGAGCGTGGTCACCGGGGAGCTGTTTTTT. Translating gives CASSSGSVVTGELFF.